This is a list of T cell receptor beta chains from one sample in a study of cytomegalovirus exposure and HLA in healthy donors. Clones were sequenced by immunoSEQ multiplex PCR, and TCRdb holds only the in-frame ones, with some missing. The data show about 200,000 clones, with over 65% seen just once and approximately 3.6% held by the top ten. The sample was PBMCs. These receptors came from a man in his forties or fifties in good health and CMV-seropositive. Each CDR3 is given with its conserved first and last residue. A D gene is named only where the DNA matches it firmly.

len: 13; v_gene: TRBV11-3; d_gene: .; j_gene: TRBJ1-1; CDR3aa: CASSLGGRTEAFF
len: 16; v_gene: TRBV27; d_gene: TRBD2; j_gene: TRBJ2-7; CDR3aa: CASSKPTSGRTYEQYF
len: 16; v_gene: TRBV5-6; d_gene: TRBD1; j_gene: TRBJ2-1; CDR3aa: CASSPGTASSYNEQFF
len: 14; v_gene: TRBV30; d_gene: .; j_gene: TRBJ1-4; CDR3aa: CAWSVLRTGLELFF
len: 15; v_gene: TRBV11-1; d_gene: TRBD1; j_gene: TRBJ1-6; CDR3aa: CASSLPGTGASPLHF
len: 14; v_gene: TRBV28; d_gene: .; j_gene: TRBJ1-5; CDR3aa: CASRPGGPHQPQHF
len: 12; v_gene: TRBV5-5; d_gene: TRBD2; j_gene: TRBJ2-3; CDR3aa: CASSTGTSVQYF
len: 16; v_gene: TRBV5-1; d_gene: TRBD1; j_gene: TRBJ1-4; CDR3aa: CASSTTTGQGNEKLFF
len: 15; v_gene: TRBV5-5; d_gene: .; j_gene: TRBJ1-5; CDR3aa: CASSLGWRVDQPQHF
len: 15; v_gene: TRBV4-2; d_gene: TRBD1; j_gene: TRBJ2-1; CDR3aa: CASSQVTAGGAEQFF
len: 14; v_gene: TRBV19; d_gene: TRBD1; j_gene: TRBJ2-3; CDR3aa: CASSVGQGTDTQYF
len: 19; v_gene: TRBV4-1; d_gene: TRBD1; j_gene: TRBJ2-6; CDR3aa: CASSLYGQGASTGANVLTF
len: 15; v_gene: TRBV5-8; d_gene: .; j_gene: TRBJ1-1; CDR3aa: CASSLGANLNTEAFF
len: 15; v_gene: TRBV6-5; d_gene: TRBD1; j_gene: TRBJ2-7; CDR3aa: CASSHVDRGVYEQYF
len: 14; v_gene: TRBV18; d_gene: .; j_gene: TRBJ1-1; CDR3aa: CASSPENQNTEAFF
len: 15; v_gene: TRBV6-6; d_gene: TRBD2; j_gene: TRBJ2-5; CDR3aa: CASRLERGGYETQYF
len: 14; v_gene: TRBV2; d_gene: .; j_gene: TRBJ2-7; CDR3aa: CASTRGSLGDEQYF
len: 19; v_gene: TRBV5-1; d_gene: .; j_gene: TRBJ1-1; CDR3aa: CASSLYGAGGVGGNTEAFF
len: 11; v_gene: TRBV21-1; d_gene: .; j_gene: TRBJ2-3; CDR3aa: CASSKSDTQYF
len: 16; v_gene: TRBV5-1; d_gene: .; j_gene: TRBJ2-4; CDR3aa: CASSLARQGGKNIQYF
len: 15; v_gene: TRBV6-1; d_gene: TRBD1; j_gene: TRBJ2-1; CDR3aa: CASRNPGQGSNEQFF
len: 13; v_gene: TRBV19; d_gene: TRBD1; j_gene: TRBJ2-7; CDR3aa: CASRRQGADEQYF
len: 15; v_gene: TRBV4-1; d_gene: .; j_gene: TRBJ1-4; CDR3aa: CASSQEMVLSPGSFF
len: 15; v_gene: TRBV7-9; d_gene: TRBD1; j_gene: TRBJ2-5; CDR3aa: CASRETGQLQETQYF
len: 15; v_gene: TRBV7-2; d_gene: TRBD2; j_gene: TRBJ2-3; CDR3aa: CASSYSGGTPDTQYF
len: 14; v_gene: TRBV6-1; d_gene: .; j_gene: TRBJ1-1; CDR3aa: CASSVDWMNTEAFF
len: 13; v_gene: TRBV6-6; d_gene: .; j_gene: TRBJ1-1; CDR3aa: CASSFHRASEAFF
len: 15; v_gene: TRBV2; d_gene: .; j_gene: TRBJ1-1; CDR3aa: CARQGAVAVDTEAFF
len: 15; v_gene: TRBV4-1; d_gene: .; j_gene: TRBJ2-3; CDR3aa: CASRSPGVGTDTQYF
len: 14; v_gene: TRBV29-1; d_gene: TRBD1; j_gene: TRBJ1-6; CDR3aa: CSVATGDDNSPLHF
len: 15; v_gene: TRBV6-5; d_gene: .; j_gene: TRBJ1-2; CDR3aa: CASSYTLTGTYGYTF